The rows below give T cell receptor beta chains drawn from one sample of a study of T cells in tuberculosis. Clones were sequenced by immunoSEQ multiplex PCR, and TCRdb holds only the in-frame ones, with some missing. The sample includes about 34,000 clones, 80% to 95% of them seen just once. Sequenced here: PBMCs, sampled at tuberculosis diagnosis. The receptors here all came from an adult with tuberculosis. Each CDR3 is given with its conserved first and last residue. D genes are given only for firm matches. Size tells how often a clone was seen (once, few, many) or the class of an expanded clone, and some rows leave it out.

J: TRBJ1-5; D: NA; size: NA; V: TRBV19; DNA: TGTGCCAGTAGTATGGAAGGGGTGGGCAATCAGCCCCAGCATTTT; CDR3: CASSMEGVGNQPQHF
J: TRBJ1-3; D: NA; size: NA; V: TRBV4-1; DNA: TGCGCCAGCAGCCAAGATCACGGTCTTGGAAACACCATATATTTT; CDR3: CASSQDHGLGNTIYF
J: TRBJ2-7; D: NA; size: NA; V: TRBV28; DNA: TGTGCCAGCCACTCAGGGGGGAGTACCTTTCTCGAGCAGTACTTC; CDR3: CASHSGGSTFLEQYF
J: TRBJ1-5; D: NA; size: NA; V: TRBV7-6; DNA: TGTGCCAGCAGCCCAAGCTCATTACAGCCCCAGCATTTT; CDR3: CASSPSSLQPQHF
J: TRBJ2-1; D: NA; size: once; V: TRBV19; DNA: TGTGCCAGTAGTATCTCCGGCCCGTGGAGGGCCCCGGAGTCGGAGCAGTTCTTC; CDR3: CASSISGPWRAPESEQFF
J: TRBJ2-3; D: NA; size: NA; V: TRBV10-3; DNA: TGTGCCATCAGTGGGTTAGCCACAGATACGCAGTATTTT; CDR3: CAISGLATDTQYF
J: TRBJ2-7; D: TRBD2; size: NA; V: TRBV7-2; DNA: TGTGCCAGCAGCTTAGTGGCGGGAGGCCCCTACGAGCAGTACTTC; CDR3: CASSLVAGGPYEQYF
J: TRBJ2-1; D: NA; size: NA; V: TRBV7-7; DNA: TGTGCTAGCAGCTCCACGGGGGGCCCCTACAATGAGCAGTTCTTC; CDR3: CASSSTGGPYNEQFF
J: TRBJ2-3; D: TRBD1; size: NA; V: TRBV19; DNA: TGTGCCAGTAGTCTTCGTACAGGGGGCGCTATCCCTACGCAGTATTTT; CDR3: CASSLRTGGAIPTQYF
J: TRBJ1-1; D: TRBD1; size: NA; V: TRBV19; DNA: TGTGCCAGTAGTCTACAGGGGCGGAACACTGAAGCTTTCTTT; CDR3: CASSLQGRNTEAFF
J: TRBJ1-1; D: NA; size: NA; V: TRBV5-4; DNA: TGTGCCAGCAGCTTGGCCTTGATAAGAGGAGGATCTGAAGCTTTCTTT; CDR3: CASSLALIRGGSEAFF
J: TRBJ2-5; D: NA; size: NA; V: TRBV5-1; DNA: TGCGCCAGCAGCCGGGGAGGGGGCCAAGAGACCCAGTACTTC; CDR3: CASSRGGGQETQYF
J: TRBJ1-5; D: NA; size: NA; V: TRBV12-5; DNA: TGTGCTAGTGGGACGGGGGAGGAGAGCAATCAGCCCCAGCATTTT; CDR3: CASGTGEESNQPQHF
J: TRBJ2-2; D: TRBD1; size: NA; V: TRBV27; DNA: TGTGCCAGCAGTTCTGAAGGGGACAGGGGCTTCCTTACGAACACCGGGGAGCTGTTTTTT; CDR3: CASSSEGDRGFLTNTGELFF
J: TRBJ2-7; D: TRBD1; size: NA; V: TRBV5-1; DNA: TGCGCCAGCAACCCGGGACAGGAGTACGAGCAGTACTTC; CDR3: CASNPGQEYEQYF
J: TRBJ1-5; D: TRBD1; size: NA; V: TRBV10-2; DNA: TGCGCCAGCAGTGGGGGACAGAGCAATCAGCCCCAGCATTTT; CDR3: CASSGGQSNQPQHF
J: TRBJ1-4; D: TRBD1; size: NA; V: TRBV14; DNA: TGTGCCAGCAGCCAAGGTCAGGGACAGGGGAGTGGGGAACTGTTTTTT; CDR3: CASSQGQGQGSGELFF
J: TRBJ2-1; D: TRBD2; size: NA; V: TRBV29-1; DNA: TGCAGCGTTGAAGATGGGAGGAGCGGGAGTTACAATGAGCAGTTCTTC; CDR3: CSVEDGRSGSYNEQFF
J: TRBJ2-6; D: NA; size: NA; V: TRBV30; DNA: TGTGCCTGGAGCCTGTCTCCTGGGGCCAACGTCCTGACTTTC; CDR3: CAWSLSPGANVLTF
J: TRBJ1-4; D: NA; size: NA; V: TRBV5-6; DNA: TGTGCCAGCAGCTTGTGGGGGGCTAATGAAAAACTGTTTTTT; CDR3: CASSLWGANEKLFF
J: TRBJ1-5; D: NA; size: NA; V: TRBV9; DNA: TGTGCCAGCAGCCTAGGTATTAATCAGCCCCAGCATTTT; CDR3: CASSLGINQPQHF
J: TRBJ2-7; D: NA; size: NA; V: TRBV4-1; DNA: TGCGCCAGCAGCCAAGGGCGTATAACTATCCCCTCCTACGAGCAGTACTTC; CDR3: CASSQGRITIPSYEQYF
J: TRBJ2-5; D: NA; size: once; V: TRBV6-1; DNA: TGTGCCAGCAGTCCGACACAGGGAGGGGAGACCCAGTACTTC; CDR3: CASSPTQGGETQYF
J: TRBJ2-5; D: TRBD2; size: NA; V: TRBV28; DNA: TGTGCCATCCTTAGCGGGTACCTTGGGGGGACCCAGTACTTC; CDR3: CAILSGYLGGTQYF
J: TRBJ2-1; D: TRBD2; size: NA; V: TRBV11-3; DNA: TGTGCCAGCAGCCTCGTGCTCGGCGGGAGGGCCTTAGTTGGCAATGAGCAGTTCTTC; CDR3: CASSLVLGGRALVGNEQFF